The sequence of this TCR beta chain was determined in a study of OX40 agonist ivuxolimab in advanced cancers. The study, taken as a whole, reports: Clonal expansion from baseline to week 6 occurred in both CD4+ and CD8+ T cells. In the expanded peripheral T cells, antigen specificity was never determined. Mean expanded clone counts were higher in CD8+ than CD4+ T cells.

This clone was seen only once. Its specificity is unknown. The method was immunoSEQ multiplex PCR; TCRdb's version includes in-frame clones alone and lacks a portion of them. The sample lists fewer than 95,000 clones; approximately 90% were seen once. The CDR3 consists of 15 residues. The V gene's germline CDR1 is SGHRS and CDR2 YFSETQ. The receptor's source is an adult with an advanced solid tumor such as melanoma, head and neck, liver or kidney cancer. V gene TRBV5-1 combines with J gene TRBJ2-5; D may be TRBD1 or TRBD2 (5 bases each). The end of the DNA fits TRBJ2-7 better, so the J call may be wrong. Sample: CD4+ or CD8+ T cells sorted from blood, taken in a trial of the OX40 agonist ivuxolimab. CDR3 sequence (DNA): TGCGCCAGCAGCTTACAGGTTGGGAGCTCCTACGAGCAGTACTTC. Protein product: CASSLQVGSSYEQYF.